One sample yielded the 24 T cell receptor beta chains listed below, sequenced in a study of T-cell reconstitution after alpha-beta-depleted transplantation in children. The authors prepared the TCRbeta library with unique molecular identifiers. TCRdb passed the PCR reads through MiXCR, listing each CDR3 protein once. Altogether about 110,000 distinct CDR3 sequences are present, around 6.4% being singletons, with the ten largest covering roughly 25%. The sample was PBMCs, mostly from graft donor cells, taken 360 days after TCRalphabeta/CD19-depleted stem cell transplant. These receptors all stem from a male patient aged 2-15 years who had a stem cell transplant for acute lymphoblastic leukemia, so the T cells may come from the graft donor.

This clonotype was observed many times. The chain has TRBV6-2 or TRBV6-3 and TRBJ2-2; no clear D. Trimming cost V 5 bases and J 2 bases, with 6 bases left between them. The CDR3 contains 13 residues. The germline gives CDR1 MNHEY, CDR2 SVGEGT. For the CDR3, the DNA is TGTGCCAGCAGTCCCTTTAACACCGGGGAGCTGTTTTTT. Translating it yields CASSPFNTGELFF.

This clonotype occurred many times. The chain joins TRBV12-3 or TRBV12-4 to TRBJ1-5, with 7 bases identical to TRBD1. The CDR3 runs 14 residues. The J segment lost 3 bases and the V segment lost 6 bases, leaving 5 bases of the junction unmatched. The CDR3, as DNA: TGTGCCAGCAGGTCCACAGGGGACAATCAGCCCCAGCATTTT. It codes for CASRSTGDNQPQHF.

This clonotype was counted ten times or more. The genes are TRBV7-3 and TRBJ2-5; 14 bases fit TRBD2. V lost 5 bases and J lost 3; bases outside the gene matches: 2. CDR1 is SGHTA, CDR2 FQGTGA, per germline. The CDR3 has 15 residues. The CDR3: CASSQGLAGEETQYF. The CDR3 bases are TGTGCCAGCAGCCAGGGACTAGCGGGAGAAGAGACCCAGTACTTC.

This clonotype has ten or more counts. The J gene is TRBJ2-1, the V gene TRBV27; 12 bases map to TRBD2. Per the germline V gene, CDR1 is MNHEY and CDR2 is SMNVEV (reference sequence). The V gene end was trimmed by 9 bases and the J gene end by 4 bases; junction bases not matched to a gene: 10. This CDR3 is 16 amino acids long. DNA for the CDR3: TGTGCCAGTCTAGCGGGAGGGCCTAGTTCTTACAATGAGCAGTTCTTC. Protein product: CASLAGGPSSYNEQFF.

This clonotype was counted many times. CDR3 coding DNA: TGTGCCACCAGTGATTTGACCCATGAGCAGTTCTTC. It encodes CATSDLTHEQFF. V gene TRBV24-1 combines with J gene TRBJ2-1, with no clear D. This CDR3 region has 12 residues. Germline V gene data show CDR1 as KGHDR and CDR2 as SFDVKD. Trimming removed 0 bases from V and 8 bases from J, with 4 bases in between.

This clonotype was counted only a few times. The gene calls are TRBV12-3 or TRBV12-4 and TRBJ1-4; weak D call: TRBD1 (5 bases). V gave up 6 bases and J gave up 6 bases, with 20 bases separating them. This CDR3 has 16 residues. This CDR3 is CASSYPPGTPDEKLFF. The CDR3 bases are TGTGCCAGCAGCTACCCTCCGGGGACTCCGGATGAAAAACTGTTTTTT.

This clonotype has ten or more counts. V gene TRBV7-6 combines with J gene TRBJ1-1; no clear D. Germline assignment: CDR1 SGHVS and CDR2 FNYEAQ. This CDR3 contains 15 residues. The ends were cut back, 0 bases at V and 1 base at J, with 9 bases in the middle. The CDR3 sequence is CASSLAAGRNTEAFF. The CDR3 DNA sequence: TGTGCCAGCAGCTTAGCAGCGGGTCGGAACACTGAAGCTTTCTTT.

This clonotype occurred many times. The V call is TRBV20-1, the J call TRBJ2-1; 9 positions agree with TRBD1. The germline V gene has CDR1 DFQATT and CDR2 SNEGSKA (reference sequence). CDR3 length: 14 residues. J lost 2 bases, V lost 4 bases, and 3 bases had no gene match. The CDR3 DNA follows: TGCAGTGCTACTCACAGGGGGCCCTACAATGAGCAGTTCTTC. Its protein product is CSATHRGPYNEQFF.

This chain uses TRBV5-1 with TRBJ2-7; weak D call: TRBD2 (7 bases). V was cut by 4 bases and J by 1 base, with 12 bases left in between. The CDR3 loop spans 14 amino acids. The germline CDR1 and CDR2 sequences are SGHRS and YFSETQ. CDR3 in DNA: TGCGCCAGCAGCCGGGGGGCAGGTTCCTACGAGCAGTACTTC. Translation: CASSRGAGSYEQYF.

The chain's CDR3 is CASSSGPGLADTDTQYF. CDR3 DNA: TGTGCCAGCAGCTCGGGACCGGGACTAGCGGACACAGATACGCAGTATTTT. The chain recombines TRBV7-3 with TRBJ2-3; 11 bases match TRBD2. Looked up from germline, CDR1 is SGHTA and CDR2 is FQGTGA. V shed 4 bases, J shed 2 bases, and the junction held 8 bases outside the gene matches. This CDR3 is 17 amino acids long.

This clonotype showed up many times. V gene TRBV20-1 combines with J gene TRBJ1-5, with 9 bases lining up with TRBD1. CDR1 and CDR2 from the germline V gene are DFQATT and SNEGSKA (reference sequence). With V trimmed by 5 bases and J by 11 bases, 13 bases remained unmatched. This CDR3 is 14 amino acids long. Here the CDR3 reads CSAVRDRAPRAQHF. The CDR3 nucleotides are TGCAGTGCTGTGCGGGACAGGGCCCCTAGGGCCCAGCATTTT.

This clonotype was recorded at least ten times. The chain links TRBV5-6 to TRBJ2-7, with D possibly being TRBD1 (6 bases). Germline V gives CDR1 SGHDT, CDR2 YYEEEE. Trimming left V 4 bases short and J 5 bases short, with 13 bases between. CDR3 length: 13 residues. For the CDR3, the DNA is TGTGCCAGCAGCGGTACAGGGAGAAACGAGCAGTACTTC. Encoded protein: CASSGTGRNEQYF.

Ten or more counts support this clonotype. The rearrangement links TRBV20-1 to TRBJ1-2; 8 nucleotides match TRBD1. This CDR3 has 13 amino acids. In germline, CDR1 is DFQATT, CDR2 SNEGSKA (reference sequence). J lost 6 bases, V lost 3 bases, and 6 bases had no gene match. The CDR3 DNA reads TGCAGTGCTAGTGGGCAGGGGGCGCATGGCTACACCTTC. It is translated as CSASGQGAHGYTF.

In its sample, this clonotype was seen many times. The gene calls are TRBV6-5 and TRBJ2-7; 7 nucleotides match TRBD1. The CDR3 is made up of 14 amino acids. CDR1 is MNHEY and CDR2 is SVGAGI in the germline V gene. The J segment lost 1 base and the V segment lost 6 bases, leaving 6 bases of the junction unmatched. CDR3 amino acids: CASRSRQGSYEQYF. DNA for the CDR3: TGTGCCAGCAGGAGTAGACAGGGTTCCTACGAGCAGTACTTC.

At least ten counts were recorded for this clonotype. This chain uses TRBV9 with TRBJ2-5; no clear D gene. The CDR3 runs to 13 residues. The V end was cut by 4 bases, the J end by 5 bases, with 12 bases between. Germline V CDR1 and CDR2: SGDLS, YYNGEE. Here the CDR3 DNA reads TGTGCCAGCAGCCCCGGACGTTGGGAGACCCAGTACTTC. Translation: CASSPGRWETQYF.

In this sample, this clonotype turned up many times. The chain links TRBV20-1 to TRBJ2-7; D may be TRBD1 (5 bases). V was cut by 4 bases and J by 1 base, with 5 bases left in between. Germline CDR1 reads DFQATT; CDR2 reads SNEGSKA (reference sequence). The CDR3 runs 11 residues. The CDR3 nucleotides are TGCAGTGCTAAGGGGTCCTACGAGCAGTACTTC. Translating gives CSAKGSYEQYF.

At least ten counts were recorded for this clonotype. CDR3 loop: CASSPGGTAEAFF. The CDR3 DNA follows: TGTGCCAGCAGCCCAGGGGGGACCGCTGAAGCTTTCTTT. The chain employs TRBV7-9 and TRBJ1-1, with 7 bases lining up with TRBD1. The length of the CDR3 is 13 residues. Per germline, CDR1 SEHNR and CDR2 FQNEAQ (reference sequence). J lost 6 bases, V lost 5 bases, and 6 bases had no gene match.

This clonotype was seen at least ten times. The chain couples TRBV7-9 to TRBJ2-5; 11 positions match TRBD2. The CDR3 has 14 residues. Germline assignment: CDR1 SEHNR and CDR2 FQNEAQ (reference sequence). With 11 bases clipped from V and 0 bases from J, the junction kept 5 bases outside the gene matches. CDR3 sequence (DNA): TGTGCCGGAAGACTAGCGGGGTACCAAGAGACCCAGTACTTC. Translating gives CAGRLAGYQETQYF.

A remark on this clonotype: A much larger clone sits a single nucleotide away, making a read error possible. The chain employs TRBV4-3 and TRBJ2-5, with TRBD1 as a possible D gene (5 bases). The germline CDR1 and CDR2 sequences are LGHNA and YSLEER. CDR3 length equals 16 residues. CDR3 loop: CASSQDLGAPKDTQYF. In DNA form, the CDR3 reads TGCGCCAGCAGCCAAGATCTAGGGGCCCCCAAAGACACCCAGTACTTC.

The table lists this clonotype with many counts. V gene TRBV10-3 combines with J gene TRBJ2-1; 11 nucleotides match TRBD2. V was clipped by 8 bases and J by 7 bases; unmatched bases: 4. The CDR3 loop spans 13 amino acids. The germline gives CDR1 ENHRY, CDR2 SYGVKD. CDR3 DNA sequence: TGTGCCATCTTAGCGGGGGGGCGGAATGAGCAGTTCTTC. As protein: CAILAGGRNEQFF.

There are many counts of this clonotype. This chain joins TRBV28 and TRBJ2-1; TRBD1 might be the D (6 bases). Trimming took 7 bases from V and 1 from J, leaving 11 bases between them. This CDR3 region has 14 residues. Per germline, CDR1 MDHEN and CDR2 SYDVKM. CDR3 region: CASTEGGSYNEQFF. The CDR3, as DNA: TGTGCCAGCACCGAAGGGGGATCCTACAATGAGCAGTTCTTC.

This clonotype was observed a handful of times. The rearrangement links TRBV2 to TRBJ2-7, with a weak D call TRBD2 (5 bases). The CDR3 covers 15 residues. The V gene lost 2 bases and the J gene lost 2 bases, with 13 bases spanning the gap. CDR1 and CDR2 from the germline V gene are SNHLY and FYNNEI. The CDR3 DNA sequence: TGTGCCAGCAGTGAACAACCGAGGAGGACCTACGAGCAGTACTTC. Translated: CASSEQPRRTYEQYF.

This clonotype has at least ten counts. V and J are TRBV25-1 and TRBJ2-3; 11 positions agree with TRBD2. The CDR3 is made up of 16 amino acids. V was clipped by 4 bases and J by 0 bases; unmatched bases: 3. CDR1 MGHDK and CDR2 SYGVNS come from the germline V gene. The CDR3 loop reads CASSGLAGSSTDTQYF. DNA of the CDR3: TGTGCCAGCAGTGGACTAGCGGGATCTAGCACAGATACGCAGTATTTT.

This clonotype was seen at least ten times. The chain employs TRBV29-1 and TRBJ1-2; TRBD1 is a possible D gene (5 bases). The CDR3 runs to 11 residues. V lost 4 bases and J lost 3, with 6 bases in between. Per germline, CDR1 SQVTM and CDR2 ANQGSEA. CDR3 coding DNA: TGCAGCGTTGCGACAGACTATGGCTACACCTTC. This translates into CSVATDYGYTF.